The 19 T cell receptor beta chains listed next were all sequenced from one sample in a study of post-analysis software for immune sequencing data. Prepared libraries of TCR beta cDNA carried unique molecular identifiers. MiXCR, run by TCRdb on the PCR reads, gives a single entry per CDR3 protein. The table lists about 260,000 distinct CDR3 sequences, around 34% of them singletons. Notes on the study in general: Controls showed lower frequencies than patients for a handful of TRBV segments, and TRBV5-6, TRBV5-1 and TRBV20-1 were among these.

The antigens these receptors bind are not known. Sequenced sample: blood. Every receptor here comes from a girl aged 10-17 years with multiple sclerosis.

Details on this clonotype: The junction does not match germline at one end; this may be a read error. The gene calls are TRBV7-7 and TRBJ2-1; perhaps TRBD2 as D (7 bases). Germline V CDR1 and CDR2: SSHAT, FNYEAQ (reference sequence). The CDR3 extends over 15 amino acids. The CDR3 loop reads CASSMRGGSYNEQFF. The CDR3 DNA follows: TGTGCTAGCAGCATGAGGGGGGGCTCCTACAATGAGCAGTTCTTC.

This clonotype was picked up many times. The chain couples TRBV18 to TRBJ2-1, with TRBD2 matching over 9 bases. CDR1 KGHSH and CDR2 LQKENI come from the germline V gene. The CDR3 covers 15 residues. V gave up 3 bases and J gave up 8 bases; unmatched junction bases: 8. In DNA, the CDR3 is TGTGCCAGCTCACCGAACGGCGGGGGGGCCTATGAGCAGTTCTTC. Amino acid sequence: CASSPNGGGAYEQFF.

This clonotype has just a few counts. The chain joins TRBV29-1 to TRBJ1-2, with TRBD1 as a possible D gene (6 bases). Germline CDR1 reads SQVTM; CDR2 reads ANQGSEA. V lost 1 base and J lost 4, with 19 bases in between. This CDR3 contains 16 residues. The DNA for the CDR3 is TGCAGCGTTGAAGGCCCCCCAGGGGAGAAAGGCTATGGCTACACCTTC. Translation gives CSVEGPPGEKGYGYTF. Variable domain in full (rest from reference TRBV29-1 and TRBJ1-2): SAVISQKPSRDICQRGTSLTIQCQVDSQVTMMFWYRQQPGQSLTLIATANQGSEATYESGFVIDKFPISRPNLTFSTLTVSNMSPEDSSIYLCSVEGPPGEKGYGYTFGSGTRLTVV.

The V and J genes are TRBV7-3 and TRBJ2-7; D is uncertain. In germline, CDR1 is SGHTA, CDR2 FQGTGA. The ends were cut back, 4 bases at V and 7 bases at J, with 8 bases in the middle. The CDR3 contains 11 residues. CDR3 sequence (DNA): TGTGCCAGCAGCTCCGACGGTGAGCAGTACTTC. Its translation: CASSSDGEQYF.

Points on this clonotype: At one of its ends the junction is not consistent with the germline gene, which may arise from a read error. J is TRBJ2-1 and V is TRBV18; 8 bases are a match to TRBD1. CDR3 length: 14 amino acids. Germline assignment: CDR1 KGHSH and CDR2 LQKENI. The CDR3 DNA follows: TGTGTCAGCTCACCTGGACAGGGACAAGAGACCCGGTTCTTC. This translates into CVSSPGQGQETRFF. The full variable domain, in which reference TRBV18 and TRBJ2-1 provide the parts outside the CDR3, is NAGVMQNPRHLVRRRGQEARLRCSPMKGHSHVYWYRQLPEEGLKFMVYLQKENIIDESGMPKERFSAEFPKEGPSILRIQQVVRGDSAAYFCVSSPGQGQETRFFGPGTRLTVL.

V and J are TRBV4-2 and TRBJ2-3; no clear D. The CDR3 runs 15 residues. Germline V gene data show CDR1 as LGHNA and CDR2 as YNFKEQ. V shed 4 bases and J shed 0 bases, with 11 bases lying between them. The CDR3 here is CASSPVEGSTDTQYF. In DNA form, the CDR3 reads TGTGCCAGCAGCCCCGTTGAAGGTAGCACAGATACGCAGTATTTT.

Regarding this clonotype: A much more abundant neighbour one base away suggests this may be a read error. This sequence joins TRBV12-3 or TRBV12-4 and TRBJ2-1; 8 nucleotides line up with TRBD2. This CDR3 is 15 amino acids long. The CDR3: CASSLRGGDYNGQFF. The DNA of the CDR3 is TGTGCCAGCAGTCTACGGGGGGGTGACTACAATGGGCAGTTCTTC.

About this clonotype: Just one base apart from a much larger clone, this may be a read error. The chain carries TRBV28 and TRBJ1-2; D is perhaps TRBD1 (5 bases). The V and J ends lost 7 bases and 2 bases respectively, with 11 bases between them. The CDR3 totals 13 residues. From germline, CDR1 is MDHEN and CDR2 SYDVKM. This chain's CDR3 is CASIPGINYGYTF. As DNA, the CDR3 is TGTGCCAGCATTCCAGGGATCAACTATGGCTACACCTTC.

The genes are TRBV14 and TRBJ2-2; 9 bases are shared with TRBD2. This CDR3 region has 18 residues. With V trimmed by 0 bases and J by 3 bases, 8 bases remained unmatched. The germline V gene encodes CDR1 SGHDN and CDR2 FVKESK. The CDR3 DNA sequence: TGTGCCAGCAGCCAAGATCTAGCGGGGCTTGGGGACACCGGGGAGCTGTTTTTT. This translates into CASSQDLAGLGDTGELFF.

Comments on this clonotype: One junction end disagrees with the germline gene, perhaps due to a read error. The rearrangement links TRBV7-3 to TRBJ1-1; no reliable D call. Germline CDR1 SGHTA, CDR2 FQGTGA. The CDR3 totals 13 residues. The DNA for the CDR3 is TGTGCCGGCAGCTTGGAGATACTACAGAAAGCTTTCTTT. This encodes CAGSLEILQKAFF. Complete variable domain (other parts from reference TRBV7-3 and TRBJ1-1): GAGVSQTPSNKVTEKGKYVELRCDPISGHTALYWYRQSLGQGPEFLIYFQGTGAADDSGLPNDRFFAVRPEGSVSTLKIQRTERGDSAVYLCAGSLEILQKAFFGQGTRLTVV.

The sample holds many counts of this clonotype. V usage is TRBV12-3 or TRBV12-4 and J usage is TRBJ2-1; TRBD1 might be the D (6 bases). The length of the CDR3 is 15 residues. Trimming pared 5 bases from V and 1 base from J, leaving 12 bases between. In DNA form, the CDR3 reads TGTGCCAGCAGTAAGTCAGGGGAGTCCTACAATGAGCAGTTCTTC. It yields the protein CASSKSGESYNEQFF.

This clonotype has a count of ten or more. The chain couples TRBV29-1 to TRBJ2-5; 8 bases fit TRBD1. Germline-derived CDR1 and CDR2 are SQVTM and ANQGSEA. After removal of 5 bases from V and 2 bases from J, the junction contained 7 bases not matched to a gene. The CDR3 extends over 14 amino acids. The CDR3 DNA reads TGCAGCGTTCCGGACAGGGTCAGGCAAGAGACCCAGTACTTC. Translated: CSVPDRVRQETQYF.

This clonotype was found many times. The chain employs TRBV10-3 and TRBJ1-2; D gene uncertain. The CDR3 length is 14 residues. The V gene's germline CDR1 is ENHRY and CDR2 SYGVKD. The V end was cut by 3 bases, the J end by 4 bases, with 12 bases between. The CDR3 region is CAISDPGESYGYTF. The CDR3 DNA follows: TGTGCCATCAGTGACCCTGGGGAGAGCTATGGCTACACCTTC.

This chain uses TRBV9 with TRBJ2-5, with a possible D match to TRBD1 (6 bases). The CDR3 totals 17 residues. From germline, CDR1 is SGDLS and CDR2 YYNGEE. V was trimmed by 2 bases and J by 11 bases, leaving 28 bases between them. The CDR3 DNA sequence: TGTGCCAGCAGCGTTGGGACCACAGGGCTCTCCGGAGGTGAGCAGTACTTC. It is translated as CASSVGTTGLSGGEQYF.

This clonotype has a count of ten or more. The chain links TRBV12-3 or TRBV12-4 to TRBJ1-2; D unclear. The CDR3 contains 11 residues. The ends were cut back, 6 bases at V and 4 bases at J, with 6 bases in the middle. The CDR3 nucleotides are TGTGCCAGCAGCCAACTCTATGGCTACACCTTC. This sequence encodes CASSQLYGYTF.

The chain has TRBV5-4 and TRBJ2-2, with 11 bases matching TRBD1. The CDR3 is 15 amino acids. Germline V CDR1 and CDR2: SGHNT, YYREEE (reference sequence). The trim removed 4 bases at V and 7 bases at J, leaving 6 bases unmatched. The CDR3 nucleotides are TGTGCCAGCAGCCAAGGACAGGGGGCCGGCGGGGAGCTGTTTTTT. Translation: CASSQGQGAGGELFF.

This clonotype occurred many times. V and J are TRBV5-8 and TRBJ2-4; D ambiguous. With 2 bases removed from V and 3 bases from J, the gap between germline ends came to 12 bases. This CDR3 spans 15 amino acids. CDR1 SGHTS and CDR2 YDEGEE come from the germline V gene. CDR3 amino acids: CASSLHVVVKNIQYF. Here the CDR3 DNA reads TGTGCCAGCAGCTTACATGTGGTGGTCAAAAACATTCAGTACTTC.

This clonotype was seen at least ten times. The gene calls are TRBV6-5 and TRBJ2-5, with D possibly being TRBD2 (6 bases). Trimming left V 0 bases short and J 5 bases short, with 13 bases between. CDR3 length: 15 amino acids. Germline V gene lookup returns CDR1 MNHEY and CDR2 SVGAGI. The CDR3 DNA sequence: TGTGCCAGCAGTTACTCGTGGCTAGCGCAGGAGACCCAGTACTTC. Translated: CASSYSWLAQETQYF.

The V call is TRBV29-1, the J call TRBJ2-7, with D possibly matching TRBD1 (5 bases). Germline-derived CDR1 and CDR2 are SQVTM and ANQGSEA. CDR3 length equals 12 residues. The V end was cut by 7 bases, the J end by 2 bases, with 12 bases between. This chain's CDR3 is CSAYDRAYEQYF. For the CDR3, the DNA is TGCAGCGCCTATGACAGAGCCTACGAGCAGTACTTC.